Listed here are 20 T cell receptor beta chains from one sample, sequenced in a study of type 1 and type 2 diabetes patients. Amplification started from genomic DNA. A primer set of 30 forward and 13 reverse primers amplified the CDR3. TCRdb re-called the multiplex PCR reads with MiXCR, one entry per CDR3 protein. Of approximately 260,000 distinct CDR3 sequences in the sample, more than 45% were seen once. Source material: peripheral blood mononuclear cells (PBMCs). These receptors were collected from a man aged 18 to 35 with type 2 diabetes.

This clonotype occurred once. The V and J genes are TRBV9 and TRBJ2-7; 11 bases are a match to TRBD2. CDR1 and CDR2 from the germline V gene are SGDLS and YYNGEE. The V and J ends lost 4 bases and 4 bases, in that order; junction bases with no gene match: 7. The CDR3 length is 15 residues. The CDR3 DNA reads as TGTGCCAGCAGCCCACGACTAGCGGGGAATTACGAGCAGTACTTC. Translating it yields CASSPRLAGNYEQYF. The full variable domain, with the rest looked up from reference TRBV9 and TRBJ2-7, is DSGVTQTPKHLITATGQRVTLRCSPRSGDLSVYWYQQSLDQGLQFLIQYYNGEERAKGNILERFSAQQFPDLHSELNLSSLELGDSALYFCASSPRLAGNYEQYFGPGTRLTVT.

CDR3 amino acids: CASSLSLGDVYGYTF. In nucleotides, the CDR3 is TGTGCCAGCAGCTTAAGCCTCGGAGATGTCTATGGCTACACCTTC. The gene calls are TRBV7-6 and TRBJ1-2; D is unclear. Per germline, CDR1 SGHVS and CDR2 FNYEAQ. V was shortened by 2 bases and J by 4 bases, with 14 bases between the two germline ends. This CDR3 has 15 residues.

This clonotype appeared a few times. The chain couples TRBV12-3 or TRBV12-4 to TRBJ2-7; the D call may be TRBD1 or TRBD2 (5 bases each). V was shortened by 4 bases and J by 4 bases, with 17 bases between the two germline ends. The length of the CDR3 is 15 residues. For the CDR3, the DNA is TGTGCCAGCAGTTCTACACCGGGACCGACTTACGAGCAGTACTTC. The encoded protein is CASSSTPGPTYEQYF.

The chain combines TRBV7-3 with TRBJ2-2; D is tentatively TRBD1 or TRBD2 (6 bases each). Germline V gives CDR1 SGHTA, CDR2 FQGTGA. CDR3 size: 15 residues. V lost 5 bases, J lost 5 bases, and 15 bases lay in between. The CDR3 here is CASSRRGERTGELFF. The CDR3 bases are TGTGCCAGCAGCCGTAGGGGGGAGCGGACCGGGGAGCTGTTTTTT.

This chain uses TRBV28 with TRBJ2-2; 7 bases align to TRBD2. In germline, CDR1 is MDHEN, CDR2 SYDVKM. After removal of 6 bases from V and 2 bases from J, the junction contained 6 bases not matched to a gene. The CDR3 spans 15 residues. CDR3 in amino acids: CASSPGLQNTGELFF. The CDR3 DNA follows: TGTGCCAGCAGCCCGGGACTACAAAACACCGGGGAGCTGTTTTTT.

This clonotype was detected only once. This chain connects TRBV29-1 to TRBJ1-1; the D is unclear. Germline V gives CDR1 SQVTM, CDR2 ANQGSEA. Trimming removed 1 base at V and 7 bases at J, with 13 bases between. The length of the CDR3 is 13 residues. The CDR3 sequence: CSVEAPRNGEAFF. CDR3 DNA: TGCAGCGTTGAAGCTCCGAGAAATGGTGAAGCTTTCTTT. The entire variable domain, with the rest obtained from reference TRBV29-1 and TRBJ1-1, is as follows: SAVISQKPSRDICQRGTSLTIQCQVDSQVTMMFWYRQQPGQSLTLIATANQGSEATYESGFVIDKFPISRPNLTFSTLTVSNMSPEDSSIYLCSVEAPRNGEAFFGQGTRLTVV.

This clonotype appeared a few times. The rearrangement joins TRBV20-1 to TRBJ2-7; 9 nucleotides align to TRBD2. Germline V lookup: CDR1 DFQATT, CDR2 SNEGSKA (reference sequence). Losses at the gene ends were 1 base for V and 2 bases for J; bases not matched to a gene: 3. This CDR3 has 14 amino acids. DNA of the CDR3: TGCAGTGCTAGAGGCGGGGGGGAGACCTACGAGCAGTACTTC. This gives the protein CSARGGGETYEQYF.

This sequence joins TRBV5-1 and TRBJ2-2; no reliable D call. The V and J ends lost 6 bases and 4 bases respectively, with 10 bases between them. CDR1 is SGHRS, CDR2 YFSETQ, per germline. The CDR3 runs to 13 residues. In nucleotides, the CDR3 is TGCGCCAGCAACTACGAATCCACCGGGGAGCTGTTTTTT. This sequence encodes CASNYESTGELFF.

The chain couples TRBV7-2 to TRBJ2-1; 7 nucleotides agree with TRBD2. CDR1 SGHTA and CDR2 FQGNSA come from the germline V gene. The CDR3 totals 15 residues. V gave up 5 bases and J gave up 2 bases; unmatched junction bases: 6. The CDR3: CASSPRSGTYNEQFF. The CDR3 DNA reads TGTGCCAGCAGCCCAAGAAGCGGGACCTACAATGAGCAGTTCTTC.

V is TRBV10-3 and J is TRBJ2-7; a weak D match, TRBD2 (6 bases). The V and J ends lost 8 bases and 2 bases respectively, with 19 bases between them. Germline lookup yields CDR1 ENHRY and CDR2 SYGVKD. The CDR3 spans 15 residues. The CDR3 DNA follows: TGTGCCATCGGGCCCGAGGAGGGGCTTCCCTACGAGCAGTACTTC. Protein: CAIGPEEGLPYEQYF.

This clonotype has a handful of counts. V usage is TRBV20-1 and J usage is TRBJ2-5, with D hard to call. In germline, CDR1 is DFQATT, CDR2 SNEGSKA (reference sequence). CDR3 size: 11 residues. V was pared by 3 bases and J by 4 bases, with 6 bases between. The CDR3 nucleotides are TGCAGTGCTAGTTGGGGAGAGACCCAGTACTTC. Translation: CSASWGETQYF.

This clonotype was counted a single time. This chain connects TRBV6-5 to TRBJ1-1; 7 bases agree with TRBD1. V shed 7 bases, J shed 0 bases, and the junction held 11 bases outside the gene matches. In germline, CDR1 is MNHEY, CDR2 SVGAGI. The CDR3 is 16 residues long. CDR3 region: CASKTRDSFMNTEAFF. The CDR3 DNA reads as TGTGCCAGCAAAACCCGGGACAGTTTCATGAACACTGAAGCTTTCTTT.

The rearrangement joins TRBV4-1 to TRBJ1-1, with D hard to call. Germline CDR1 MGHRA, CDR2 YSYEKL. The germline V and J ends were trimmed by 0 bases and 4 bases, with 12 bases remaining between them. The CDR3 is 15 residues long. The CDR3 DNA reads TGCGCCAGCAGCCAAGAAGTGGGATTGAGCACTGAAGCTTTCTTT. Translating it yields CASSQEVGLSTEAFF.

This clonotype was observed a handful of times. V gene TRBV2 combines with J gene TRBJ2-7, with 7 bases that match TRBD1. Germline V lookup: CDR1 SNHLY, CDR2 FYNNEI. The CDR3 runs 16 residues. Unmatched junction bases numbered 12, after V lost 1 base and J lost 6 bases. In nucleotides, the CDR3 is TGTGCCAGCAGTGAAGGCCGGGACAGAACATTGGGCGAGCAGTACTTC. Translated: CASSEGRDRTLGEQYF.

CDR3 region: CASSQLAGGFYEQYF. CDR3 DNA sequence: TGCGCCAGCAGCCAGTTAGCGGGAGGGTTCTACGAGCAGTACTTC. The chain is built from TRBV4-1 and TRBJ2-7; 11 positions agree with TRBD2. Germline CDR1 reads MGHRA; CDR2 reads YSYEKL. After removal of 3 bases from V and 3 bases from J, the junction contained 4 bases not matched to a gene. The CDR3 spans 15 residues.

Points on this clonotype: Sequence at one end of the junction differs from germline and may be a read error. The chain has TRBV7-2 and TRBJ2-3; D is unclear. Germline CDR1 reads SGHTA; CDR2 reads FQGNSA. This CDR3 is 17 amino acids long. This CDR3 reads CASSQGWAAASTDTQYF. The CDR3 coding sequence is TGCGCCAGCAGCCAAGGGTGGGCTGCCGCTAGCACAGATACGCAGTATTTT.

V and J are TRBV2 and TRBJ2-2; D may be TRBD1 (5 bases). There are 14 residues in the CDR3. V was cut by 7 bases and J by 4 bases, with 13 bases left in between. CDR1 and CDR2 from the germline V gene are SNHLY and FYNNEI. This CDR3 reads CASTTARSTGELFF. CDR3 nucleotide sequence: TGTGCCAGCACGACAGCCAGGAGCACCGGGGAGCTGTTTTTT.

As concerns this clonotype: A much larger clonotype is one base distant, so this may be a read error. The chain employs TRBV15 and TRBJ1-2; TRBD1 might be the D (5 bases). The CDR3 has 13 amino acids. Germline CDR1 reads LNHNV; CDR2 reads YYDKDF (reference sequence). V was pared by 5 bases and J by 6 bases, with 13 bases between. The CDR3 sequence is CATSYGRVDGYTF. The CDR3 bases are TGTGCCACCAGCTATGGCAGGGTTGATGGCTACACCTTC.

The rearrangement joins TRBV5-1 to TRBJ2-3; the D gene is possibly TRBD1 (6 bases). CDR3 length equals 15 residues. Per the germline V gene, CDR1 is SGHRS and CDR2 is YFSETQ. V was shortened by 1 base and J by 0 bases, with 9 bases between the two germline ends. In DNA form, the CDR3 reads TGCGCCAGCAGCTTGTGGACAGCTAGCACAGATACGCAGTATTTT. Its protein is CASSLWTASTDTQYF.

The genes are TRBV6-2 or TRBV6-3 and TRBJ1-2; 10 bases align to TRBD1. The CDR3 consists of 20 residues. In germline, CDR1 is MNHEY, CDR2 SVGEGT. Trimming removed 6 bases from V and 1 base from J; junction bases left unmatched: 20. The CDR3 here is CASRTHTPGQGPLINYGYTF. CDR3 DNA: TGTGCCAGCAGGACCCACACTCCGGGACAGGGGCCTCTAATTAACTATGGCTACACCTTC.